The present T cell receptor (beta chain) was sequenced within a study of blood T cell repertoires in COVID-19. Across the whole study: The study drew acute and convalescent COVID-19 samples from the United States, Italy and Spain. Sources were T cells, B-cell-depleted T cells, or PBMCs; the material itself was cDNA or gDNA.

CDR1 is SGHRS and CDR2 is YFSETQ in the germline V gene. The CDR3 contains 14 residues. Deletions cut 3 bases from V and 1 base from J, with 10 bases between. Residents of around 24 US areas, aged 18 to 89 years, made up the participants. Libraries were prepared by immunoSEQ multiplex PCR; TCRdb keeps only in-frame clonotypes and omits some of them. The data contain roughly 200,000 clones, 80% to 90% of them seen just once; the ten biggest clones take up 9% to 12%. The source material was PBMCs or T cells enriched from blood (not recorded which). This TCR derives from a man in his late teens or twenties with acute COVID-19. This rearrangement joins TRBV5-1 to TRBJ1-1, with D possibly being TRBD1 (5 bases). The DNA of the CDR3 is TGCGCCAGCAGCTACCCTACAGGGAACACTGAAGCTTTCTTT. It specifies CASSYPTGNTEAFF.